The 6 T cell receptor beta chains below were found in one sample sequenced in a study of blood T cells in healthy people across ages. The authors ran a second PCR of roughly 6 to 12 cycles using a sample-barcoded 5' primer and a J-beta primer mix. TCRdb itself ran the 5' RACE reads through MiXCR, one entry per CDR3 protein. The sample includes around 700,000 distinct CDR3 sequences, more than 20% seen only once; the top ten take 8% to 10%. These same records also appear under a second study, on T cells of mothers and their children.

Sequencing input: blood. These receptors all come from a boy aged 10-17 years in good health.

Regarding this clonotype: The junction shows a germline mismatch at one end, possibly a read error. The chain links TRBV12-3 or TRBV12-4 to TRBJ2-1, with D perhaps TRBD1 or TRBD2 (7 bases each). The length of the CDR3 is 14 residues. In DNA, the CDR3 is TGTGCCAGCACTGGCCCCGAGGGAGGGGGCGATAGGCTCTTC. Protein sequence: CASTGPEGGGDRLF.

J is TRBJ2-7 and V is TRBV6-2 or TRBV6-3; 8 positions match TRBD1. Germline V gives CDR1 MNHEY, CDR2 SVGEGT. The CDR3 is 12 amino acids. Trimming at V came to 4 bases and at J to 9 bases, leaving 5 bases not matched to a gene. For the CDR3, the DNA is TGTGCCAGCAGTTCGGACAGGGTGCGGCAGTACTTC. Translating gives CASSSDRVRQYF.

This clonotype has only a few counts. A junction boundary mismatches the germline segment, possibly from a read error. The gene calls are TRBV4-1 and TRBJ2-7; perhaps TRBD1 as D (6 bases). CDR3 size: 13 residues. Germline V lookup: CDR1 MGHRA, CDR2 YSYEKL. This CDR3 is CASSQDPGAEQHF. The CDR3 DNA reads TGCGCCAGCAGCCAAGATCCAGGGGCCGAGCAGCACTTC.

This clonotype was picked up a small number of times. This chain uses TRBV6-6 with TRBJ1-2, with D unclear. The V end lost 6 bases, the J end lost 2 bases, and 16 bases lay between the germline ends. Germline assignment: CDR1 MNHNY and CDR2 SVGAGI (reference sequence). This CDR3 has 15 amino acids. CDR3 sequence reads: CASSNLRTDNYGYTF. The CDR3 DNA sequence: TGTGCCAGCAGCAACCTCCGGACGGACAACTATGGCTACACCTTC.

The V call is TRBV18, the J call TRBJ2-2; D may match TRBD1 or TRBD2 (5 bases each). Trimming shortened V by 0 bases and J by 6 bases, and 26 bases separated the two germline ends. CDR1 and CDR2 (germline): KGHSH, LQKENI. CDR3 size: 20 residues. CDR3 residues: CASSPPITFPTPRESGELFF. The CDR3 DNA follows: TGTGCCAGCTCACCACCGATAACCTTCCCGACCCCCAGGGAGTCCGGGGAGCTGTTTTTT.

The chain recombines TRBV12-3 or TRBV12-4 with TRBJ2-3; the match to TRBD2 covers 7 bases. V trimming: 8 bases; J trimming: 11 bases; junction bases outside the gene matches: 25. The CDR3 sequence is 17 residues long. The CDR3 spells CASGGFEGGGPSDVQYF. The CDR3 nucleotides read TGTGCCAGCGGAGGGTTTGAAGGCGGGGGACCATCAGATGTGCAGTATTTT.